This passage covers 20 T cell receptor beta chains from one sample sequenced in a study of cytomegalovirus exposure and HLA in healthy donors. This table comes from immunoSEQ multiplex PCR, and its TCRdb copy is limited to in-frame clones, with some not included. Here the sample spans about 360,000 clones, approximately 90% being singletons. The sample consisted of PBMCs. The origin of the receptors is a woman aged 18-29 years in good health and CMV-seronegative.

CDR3 sequence (DNA): TGTGCCAGCAGCCCCGGGGGATCTCGGGAGCTGTTTTTT. Translating gives CASSPGGSRELFF. This chain connects TRBV7-9 to TRBJ2-2, with D perhaps matching TRBD2 (6 bases). The CDR3 totals 13 residues. Trimming took off 5 bases at V and 9 bases at J, with 13 bases between the two ends. Germline CDR1 is SEHNR and CDR2 is FQNEAQ (reference sequence).

The rearrangement joins TRBV5-4 to TRBJ2-5; 8 bases align to TRBD1. CDR1 is SGHNT, CDR2 YYREEE, per germline (reference sequence). V shed 4 bases and J 2 bases; nucleotides not matched to a gene: 4. CDR3 length: 14 residues. CDR3 DNA: TGTGCCAGCAGCAGGACAGGGTTGCAAGAGACCCAGTACTTC. Translation: CASSRTGLQETQYF.

The chain links TRBV6-5 to TRBJ2-7; D may be TRBD1 (5 bases). V gave up 6 bases and J gave up 5 bases, with 20 bases separating them. The germline CDR1 and CDR2 sequences are MNHEY and SVGAGI. This CDR3 contains 15 residues. The CDR3 here is CASSPLTRQPDEQYF. DNA of the CDR3: TGTGCCAGCAGCCCATTAACCCGACAGCCTGACGAGCAGTACTTC.

The table lists this clone with a count of one. The rearrangement links TRBV27 to TRBJ2-1; D gene ambiguous. CDR1 and CDR2 (germline): MNHEY, SMNVEV (reference sequence). V lost 5 bases and J lost 13, with 18 bases in between. This CDR3 is 13 amino acids long. The CDR3 DNA follows: TGTGCCAGCAGTGTGAAGAATAGCCCCCTACAGTTCTTC. As protein: CASSVKNSPLQFF.

On this clone: Other DNA sequences within the sample encode an identical CDR3. The chain is built from TRBV13 and TRBJ2-5; no reliable D call. Trimming stripped 4 bases from V and 3 bases from J, with 3 bases between. Per germline, CDR1 PRHDT and CDR2 FYEKMQ (reference sequence). The CDR3 loop spans 11 amino acids. Here the CDR3 DNA reads TGTGCCAGCAGCTCAGAAGAGACCCAGTACTTC. It encodes CASSSEETQYF.

This clone appeared a single time. The chain uses TRBV28 and TRBJ1-3, with 9 bases lining up with TRBD1. The length of the CDR3 is 18 residues. In germline, CDR1 is MDHEN, CDR2 SYDVKM. J was trimmed by 0 bases and V by 3 bases; bases with no gene match: 9. The CDR3 DNA is TGTGCCAGCAGTTTCTCGTGGACAGGGGATAACTCTGGAAACACCATATATTTT. This gives the protein CASSFSWTGDNSGNTIYF.

Remarks on this clone: One junction end does not reproduce the germline sequence, and a read error may be involved. V and J are TRBV27 and TRBJ2-3; D possibly corresponds to TRBD2 (6 bases). Per the germline V gene, CDR1 is MNHEY and CDR2 is SMNVEV (reference sequence). This CDR3 has 15 amino acids. The CDR3 coding sequence is TGTGCCAGCAGCTTATCCGTCCTAGCGTCGACTACGCAGTATTTT. It encodes CASSLSVLASTTQYF.

The V call is TRBV9, the J call TRBJ2-1; TRBD2 might be the D (6 bases). The ends were cut back, 1 base at V and 3 bases at J, with 14 bases in the middle. CDR1 is SGDLS and CDR2 is YYNGEE in the germline V gene. The CDR3 extends over 16 amino acids. CDR3 DNA: TGTGCCAGCAGCGTATCCCAGCGGGCCTTCTACAATGAGCAGTTCTTC. The encoded protein is CASSVSQRAFYNEQFF.

This chain connects TRBV5-1 to TRBJ2-7; TRBD1 might be the D (5 bases). Germline values: CDR1 SGHRS, CDR2 YFSETQ. The V and J ends lost 1 base and 0 bases respectively, with 8 bases between them. The CDR3 runs to 14 residues. CDR3 sequence: CASSLYQGSYEQYF. The DNA of the CDR3 is TGCGCCAGCAGCTTGTATCAGGGCTCCTACGAGCAGTACTTC.

The V gene is TRBV5-6, the J gene TRBJ2-3, with D perhaps TRBD2 (6 bases). Germline V gene sequence: CDR1 SGHDT, CDR2 YYEEEE. The CDR3 length is 14 residues. V was pared by 2 bases and J by 0 bases, with 7 bases between. The CDR3 reads CASSFGTSTDTQYF. CDR3 bases: TGTGCCAGCAGCTTCGGGACTAGCACAGATACGCAGTATTTT.

The chain carries TRBV5-1 and TRBJ1-4, with D possibly matching TRBD1 (5 bases). V lost 1 base to trimming and J lost 7 bases, with 14 bases between them. CDR1 is SGHRS, CDR2 YFSETQ, per germline. This CDR3 comprises 15 residues. CDR3 loop: CASSLRLDRPEKLFF. The CDR3 coding sequence is TGCGCCAGCAGCTTGCGATTAGACAGACCTGAAAAACTGTTTTTT.

V gene TRBV28 combines with J gene TRBJ2-2; 11 bases line up with TRBD2. The CDR3 runs to 16 residues. J gave up 5 bases and V 2 bases, and 4 bases lay outside the gene matches. Germline loops: CDR1 MDHEN, CDR2 SYDVKM. CDR3 residues: CASSLIAGGITGELFF. CDR3 DNA sequence: TGTGCCAGCAGTTTAATAGCGGGAGGGATAACCGGGGAGCTGTTTTTT.

The rearrangement joins TRBV28 to TRBJ2-7, with D perhaps matching TRBD2 (7 bases). Trimming left V 6 bases short and J 6 bases short, with 18 bases between. CDR1 is MDHEN and CDR2 is SYDVKM in the germline V gene. The CDR3 is 14 amino acids. CDR3 nucleotide sequence: TGTGCCAGCAGCCTAAGCCCGGGGGGCCGCGAGCAGTACTTC. It specifies CASSLSPGGREQYF.

V usage is TRBV28 and J usage is TRBJ2-7; D remains unclear. The CDR3 loop spans 15 amino acids. Germline V gene lookup returns CDR1 MDHEN and CDR2 SYDVKM. V was cut by 6 bases and J by 5 bases, with 20 bases left in between. The chain's CDR3 is CASSPQSSSFHEQYF. The CDR3 DNA follows: TGTGCCAGCAGCCCACAGTCCTCTTCTTTTCACGAGCAGTACTTC.

The V gene is TRBV7-9, the J gene TRBJ1-2, with 8 bases lining up with TRBD1. This CDR3 is built from 15 residues. J lost 4 bases, V lost 3 bases, and 7 bases had no gene match. Germline V gene sequence: CDR1 SEHNR, CDR2 FQNEAQ (reference sequence). CDR3 in amino acids: CASSFPDREGYGYTF. The CDR3 bases are TGTGCCAGCAGCTTCCCGGACAGGGAAGGCTATGGCTACACCTTC.

This chain joins TRBV9 and TRBJ2-2; TRBD1 agrees at 7 bases. The CDR3 is 15 amino acids. Germline CDR1 is SGDLS and CDR2 is YYNGEE. V lost 4 bases and J lost 3; bases outside the gene matches: 6. The CDR3 sequence: CASSTGARDTGELFF. The CDR3 nucleotides are TGTGCCAGCAGCACAGGGGCAAGGGACACCGGGGAGCTGTTTTTT.

This clone appeared a single time. The V gene is TRBV9, the J gene TRBJ2-1; D is undetermined. The CDR3 has 12 amino acids. The V gene's germline CDR1 is SGDLS and CDR2 YYNGEE. V was pared by 3 bases and J by 10 bases, with 11 bases between. The CDR3 DNA sequence: TGTGCCAGCAGCGGAGGAGCCATGGAGCAGTTCTTC. It is translated as CASSGGAMEQFF.

This clone has only a few counts. The chain links TRBV5-1 to TRBJ2-3, with D tentatively TRBD1 (6 bases). The CDR3 is 16 residues long. The germline CDR1 and CDR2 sequences are SGHRS and YFSETQ. V lost 0 bases and J 0 bases, leaving 11 bases between the germline ends. CDR3 amino acids: CASSLGTVRSTDTQYF. Written as DNA, the CDR3 is TGCGCCAGCAGCTTGGGGACAGTCCGAAGCACAGATACGCAGTATTTT.

The gene calls are TRBV18 and TRBJ2-4, with D perhaps TRBD1 (5 bases). CDR3 length equals 12 residues. Trimming shortened V by 3 bases and J by 10 bases, and 10 bases separated the two germline ends. From germline, CDR1 is KGHSH and CDR2 LQKENI. CDR3 in DNA: TGTGCCAGCTCACCGGCGACAGAAATTCAGTACTTC. Amino acid sequence: CASSPATEIQYF.

V usage is TRBV5-1 and J usage is TRBJ2-3; the match to TRBD2 covers 9 bases. The CDR3 consists of 16 residues. V shed 0 bases and J 7 bases; nucleotides not matched to a gene: 9. From germline, CDR1 is SGHRS and CDR2 YFSETQ. CDR3 nucleotide sequence: TGCGCCAGCAGCTTGGGGGCTAGCGGGGCAGCCAATACGCAGTATTTT. This encodes CASSLGASGAANTQYF.